A single sample gave rise to the 20 T cell receptor beta chains below, sequenced in a study of blood T cell repertoires in COVID-19. Here immunoSEQ multiplex PCR was the method, and the copy in TCRdb shows in-frame clones only, minus some. The sample carries 160,000 or so clones, around 90% recorded once. Sequencing was performed on peripheral blood. These receptors originate from a woman aged 45 to 65 with acute or convalescent COVID-19.

The genes are TRBV24-1 and TRBJ2-1; maybe TRBD2 (7 bases). Trimming pared 3 bases from V and 7 bases from J, leaving 18 bases between. The CDR3 loop spans 16 amino acids. The germline gives CDR1 KGHDR, CDR2 SFDVKD. Here the CDR3 reads CATSDRGVRGGNEQFF. CDR3 nucleotides: TGTGCCACCAGTGATCGGGGGGTCAGGGGAGGAAATGAGCAGTTCTTC.

With respect to this clone: The same CDR3 also results from other DNA sequences found in this sample. The rearrangement uses TRBV4-3 and TRBJ1-6; no definite D call. The V and J ends lost 0 bases and 4 bases respectively, with 7 bases between them. The CDR3 is made up of 15 amino acids. CDR1 is LGHNA and CDR2 is YSLEER in the germline V gene. The CDR3: CASSQDPGYNSPLHF. The DNA of the CDR3 is TGCGCCAGCAGCCAAGATCCAGGATATAATTCACCCCTCCACTTT.

The CDR3 coding sequence is TGCGCCAGCAGAAAGCCTCCCGAGACAGGGCCGGAGACCCAGTACTTC. Translation gives CASRKPPETGPETQYF. The J gene is TRBJ2-5, the V gene TRBV5-1, with 7 bases aligning to TRBD1. Looked up from germline, CDR1 is SGHRS and CDR2 is YFSETQ. With V trimmed by 5 bases and J by 5 bases, 15 bases remained unmatched. The CDR3 consists of 16 residues.

The V call is TRBV7-6, the J call TRBJ1-6; D remains ambiguous. This CDR3 spans 14 amino acids. Deletions cut 1 base from V and 7 bases from J, with 8 bases between. Germline CDR1 reads SGHVS; CDR2 reads FNYEAQ. DNA of the CDR3: TGTGCCAGCAGCTTAGGAGCGGGGAATTCACCCCTCCACTTT. Amino acids: CASSLGAGNSPLHF.

The chain carries TRBV5-5 and TRBJ2-1, with D possibly matching TRBD1 (6 bases). CDR1 is SGHKS, CDR2 YYEKEE, per germline (reference sequence). The V gene lost 5 bases and the J gene lost 4 bases, with 16 bases spanning the gap. The CDR3 has 15 amino acids. CDR3 in amino acids: CASSLVVTGYNEQFF. The CDR3 DNA is TGTGCCAGCAGTTTAGTCGTTACAGGGTACAATGAGCAGTTCTTC.

CDR3 in amino acids: CATSGGARNTIYF. CDR3 sequence (DNA): TGTGCCACCTCGGGGGGGGCCAGAAACACCATATATTTT. J is TRBJ1-3 and V is TRBV2; maybe TRBD1 (6 bases). V lost 10 bases and J lost 5, with 15 bases in between. Germline CDR1 and CDR2: SNHLY and FYNNEI. CDR3 size: 13 residues.

The V and J genes are TRBV6-2 or TRBV6-3 and TRBJ2-2; TRBD1 matches 7 bases. The germline V gene encodes CDR1 MNHEY and CDR2 SVGEGT. The trim removed 2 bases at V and 4 bases at J, leaving 10 bases unmatched. The CDR3 consists of 17 residues. This chain's CDR3 is CASSYPKTGPGTGELFF. CDR3 DNA sequence: TGTGCCAGCAGTTACCCAAAGACAGGGCCTGGCACCGGGGAGCTGTTTTTT.

This rearrangement joins TRBV5-4 to TRBJ2-5; D gene ambiguous. Between the trimmed V and J ends, which lost 3 bases and 0 bases, there was a span of 6 bases. This CDR3 spans 13 amino acids. CDR1 and CDR2 from the germline V gene are SGHNT and YYREEE (reference sequence). The CDR3, as DNA: TGTGCCAGCAGCTGGGCCGACCAAGAGACCCAGTACTTC. This sequence encodes CASSWADQETQYF.

This chain links TRBV13 with TRBJ1-1; TRBD1 matches 7 bases. The germline gives CDR1 PRHDT, CDR2 FYEKMQ (reference sequence). CDR3 length: 14 residues. V shed 5 bases and J 3 bases; nucleotides not matched to a gene: 6. This CDR3 is CASSKGQVYTEAFF. Written as DNA, the CDR3 is TGTGCCAGCAGCAAAGGACAGGTCTACACTGAAGCTTTCTTT.

This chain uses TRBV5-1 with TRBJ2-5; 7 nucleotides agree with TRBD1. Trimming removed 4 bases from V and 7 bases from J; junction bases left unmatched: 10. The germline V gene encodes CDR1 SGHRS and CDR2 YFSETQ. This CDR3 has 14 residues. The CDR3 DNA follows: TGCGCCAGCAGCAATTCAGGGGGAGTGGGGACCCAGTACTTC. It translates to CASSNSGGVGTQYF.

The J gene is TRBJ1-1, the V gene TRBV10-2; 8 bases line up with TRBD1. The V gene's germline CDR1 is WSHSY and CDR2 SAAADI. The CDR3 length is 17 residues. Trimming cost V 3 bases and J 4 bases; bases outside gene matches: 13. The CDR3 DNA reads as TGCGCCAGCAGTGATTTGGGACAGGCTACTTCTGGCACTGAAGCTTTCTTT. Residues: CASSDLGQATSGTEAFF.

V is TRBV7-9 and J is TRBJ2-5; a possible D gene is TRBD1 (5 bases). The germline CDR1 and CDR2 sequences are SEHNR and FQNEAQ (reference sequence). The CDR3 sequence is 13 residues long. V was cut by 4 bases and J by 7 bases, with 13 bases left in between. The DNA of the CDR3 is TGTGCCAGCAGCTCAGGCACGACAGCGACCCAGTACTTC. Its protein product is CASSSGTTATQYF. Combining the CDR3 with reference TRBV7-9 and TRBJ2-5 gives the whole variable domain DTGVSQNPRHKITKRGQNVTFRCDPISEHNRLYWYRQTLGQGPEFLTYFQNEAQLEKSRLLSDRFSAERPKGSFSTLEIQRTEQGDSAMYLCASSSGTTATQYFGPGTRLLVL.

The rearrangement joins TRBV4-1 to TRBJ1-1; possibly TRBD1 for D (5 bases). This CDR3 spans 15 amino acids. Trimming cost V 0 bases and J 10 bases, with 18 bases left between them. Germline loops: CDR1 MGHRA, CDR2 YSYEKL. The CDR3 DNA is TGCGCCAGCAGCCAAGAAAAGAGACAGTCCACGACAGCTTTCTTT. Its protein product is CASSQEKRQSTTAFF.

The V gene is TRBV9, the J gene TRBJ1-4; 7 nucleotides line up with TRBD1. Germline CDR1 is SGDLS and CDR2 is YYNGEE. V shed 0 bases and J 6 bases; nucleotides not matched to a gene: 14. This CDR3 has 18 residues. CDR3: CASSVVLRGYTGDEKLFF. CDR3 in DNA: TGTGCCAGCAGCGTAGTCTTGAGGGGATACACAGGGGATGAAAAACTGTTTTTT.

The chain uses TRBV10-3 and TRBJ1-1; D is possibly TRBD1 (5 bases). CDR3 length: 14 amino acids. The V and J ends lost 0 bases and 5 bases respectively, with 10 bases between them. Germline V gives CDR1 ENHRY, CDR2 SYGVKD. The CDR3 DNA sequence: TGTGCCATCAGTGAGTCGACAGTAGTTACTGAAGCTTTCTTT. Translating it yields CAISESTVVTEAFF.

This chain links TRBV5-8 with TRBJ1-2; D remains ambiguous. Germline V CDR1 and CDR2: SGHTS, YDEGEE. Deletions cut 0 bases from V and 4 bases from J, with 10 bases between. The CDR3 consists of 14 residues. For the CDR3, the DNA is TGTGCCAGCAGCTTGGGTGGGCGTGCCTATGGCTACACCTTC. It encodes CASSLGGRAYGYTF. Using reference TRBV5-8 and TRBJ1-2 for the parts outside the CDR3, the full variable domain is EAGVTQSPTHLIKTRGQQATLRCSPISGHTSVYWYQQALGLGLQFLLWYDEGEERNRGNFPPRFSGRQFPNYSSELNVNALELEDSALYLCASSLGGRAYGYTFGSGTRLTVV.

The chain uses TRBV27 and TRBJ1-1; D is unclear. The germline CDR1 and CDR2 sequences are MNHEY and SMNVEV (reference sequence). Trimming shortened V by 6 bases and J by 1 base, and 12 bases separated the two germline ends. The CDR3 covers 14 residues. The DNA of the CDR3 is TGTGCCAGCAGAAGTCCACTAGGGAACACTGAAGCTTTCTTT. Protein sequence: CASRSPLGNTEAFF.

CDR3 sequence reads: CSVLTGLTEAFF. Written as DNA, the CDR3 is TGCAGCGTCCTTACAGGGTTGACTGAAGCTTTCTTT. The chain is built from TRBV29-1 and TRBJ1-1; possibly TRBD1 for D (6 bases). V lost 6 bases and J lost 5, with 13 bases in between. In germline, CDR1 is SQVTM, CDR2 ANQGSEA. This CDR3 region has 12 residues.

This clone occurred a few times. The chain uses TRBV11-2 and TRBJ1-2; 7 bases fit TRBD1. V shed 5 bases, J shed 7 bases, and the junction held 7 bases outside the gene matches. Germline assignment: CDR1 SGHAT and CDR2 FQNNGV. This CDR3 has 13 amino acids. CDR3 sequence (DNA): TGTGCCAGCAGCCCCTGGGACAGCCCTGGCTACACCTTC. Residues: CASSPWDSPGYTF.

V is TRBV19 and J is TRBJ2-1; TRBD2 matches 8 bases. The CDR3 extends over 16 amino acids. Per the germline V gene, CDR1 is LNHDA and CDR2 is SQIVND (reference sequence). The V and J ends lost 4 bases and 9 bases, in that order; junction bases with no gene match: 14. CDR3 DNA: TGTGCCAGTAGTACGACCGGGACTAGGGGTGGTAGTGAGCAGTTCTTC. As protein: CASSTTGTRGGSEQFF.